Following are 30 T cell receptor beta chains from one sample sequenced in a study of regulatory T cells in long-lasting Graves disease. iRepertoire HTBI primers and Arm-PCR of CDR3 regions built TCR beta libraries. TCRdb called the multiplex PCR reads again in MiXCR, with one record for every CDR3 protein. The data contain 350,000 to 550,000 distinct CDR3 sequences, about 15% of them singletons. Time point defined: newly diagnosed GD, antithyroid drugs for less than 3 months. Researchers made the TCR library from RNA that was extracted from PBMCs. The same data also went into a second study, on T cells in Graves' hyperthyroidism and ophthalmopathy.

The sample here was peripheral blood mononuclear cells (PBMCs), taken at new diagnosis, from a patient treated with antithyroid drugs. The receptors here all came from a woman between 25 and 40 years old with Graves disease.

This clonotype was seen a handful of times. The genes are TRBV5-5 and TRBJ1-1, with D tentatively TRBD1 (6 bases). This CDR3 is 14 amino acids long. In germline, CDR1 is SGHKS, CDR2 YYEKEE (reference sequence). V lost 2 bases and J 3 bases, leaving 11 bases between the germline ends. The CDR3 nucleotides are TGTGCCAGCAGCTTCAGGGGTCAGGACACTGAAGCTTTCTTT. This codes for CASSFRGQDTEAFF. Complete variable domain (other parts from reference TRBV5-5 and TRBJ1-1): DAGVTQSPTHLIKTRGQQVTLRCSPISGHKSVSWYQQVLGQGPQFIFQYYEKEERGRGNFPDRFSARQFPNYSSELNVNALLLGDSALYLCASSFRGQDTEAFFGQGTRLTVV.

In its sample, this clonotype was seen many times. The chain has TRBV11-2 and TRBJ1-3; D is unresolved. The length of the CDR3 is 12 residues. Germline values: CDR1 SGHAT, CDR2 FQNNGV. The CDR3 spells CGVSFSGNTIYF. For the CDR3, the DNA is TGTGGGGTCTCCTTCTCTGGAAACACCATATATTTT.

This clonotype was picked up many times. J is TRBJ1-1 and V is TRBV12-3 or TRBV12-4; 7 bases fit TRBD1. Trimming at V came to 1 base and at J to 11 bases, leaving 7 bases not matched to a gene. This CDR3 region has 13 residues. The CDR3 bases are TGTGCCAGCAGTTTAGTGTGGGACAGTGGTGCTTTCTTT. Translated, it gives CASSLVWDSGAFF.

This clonotype was detected ten times or more. The chain uses TRBV2 and TRBJ2-4; D uncertain. Germline V CDR1 and CDR2: SNHLY, FYNNEI. Trimming took off 3 bases at V and 0 bases at J, with 6 bases between the two ends. The CDR3 contains 14 residues. CDR3 residues: CASSEQIAKNIQYF. The CDR3 DNA follows: TGTGCCAGCAGTGAGCAGATAGCCAAAAACATTCAGTACTTC.

This clonotype came up many times. This sequence joins TRBV12-3 or TRBV12-4 and TRBJ2-2; D not resolved. V lost 10 bases to trimming and J lost 0 bases, with 12 bases between them. The CDR3 spans 14 residues. The CDR3 region has the DNA TGTGCCACCCACGTATCTTCGAACACCGGGGAGCTGTTTTTT. This translates into CATHVSSNTGELFF.

This clonotype was recorded many times. This sequence joins TRBV28 and TRBJ2-7, with D maybe TRBD2 (5 bases). Germline values: CDR1 MDHEN, CDR2 SYDVKM. The CDR3 loop spans 15 amino acids. V was clipped by 2 bases and J by 6 bases, with 17 bases between them. The CDR3 nucleotides read TGTGCCAGCAGTTTACTAACCGACTATTCGGGCGAGCAGTACTTC. Translation gives CASSLLTDYSGEQYF.

In its sample, this clonotype was seen many times. The rearrangement uses TRBV7-2 and TRBJ1-1; D uncertain. With 5 bases removed from V and 7 bases from J, the gap between germline ends came to 17 bases. The CDR3 loop spans 14 amino acids. Germline V gene sequence: CDR1 SGHTA, CDR2 FQGNSA. This CDR3 is CASSNPWGAGEAFF. CDR3 sequence (DNA): TGTGCCAGCAGCAACCCATGGGGTGCCGGTGAAGCTTTCTTT.

This clonotype was seen repeatedly, ten times or more. This chain uses TRBV27 with TRBJ2-3; tentatively, D is TRBD1 (6 bases). V dropped 2 bases and J dropped 4 bases, with 13 bases sitting between them. The CDR3 runs 15 residues. Per the germline V gene, CDR1 is MNHEY and CDR2 is SMNVEV (reference sequence). CDR3 sequence reads: CASSLVRGGSDTQYF. CDR3 nucleotide sequence: TGTGCCAGCAGTTTAGTCAGGGGCGGGTCAGATACGCAGTATTTT.

The V gene is TRBV15, the J gene TRBJ2-4, with no clear D. Per germline, CDR1 LNHNV and CDR2 YYDKDF (reference sequence). CDR3 size: 15 residues. V was clipped by 0 bases and J by 1 base, with 7 bases between them. CDR3 in amino acids: CATSRDRPAKNIQYF. The CDR3, as DNA: TGTGCCACCAGCAGAGATCGACCCGCCAAAAACATTCAGTACTTC. Variable domain in full (rest from reference TRBV15 and TRBJ2-4): DAMVIQNPRYQVTQFGKPVTLSCSQTLNHNVMYWYQQKSSQAPKLLFHYYDKDFNNEADTPDNFQSRRPNTSFCFLDIRSPGLGDTAMYLCATSRDRPAKNIQYFGAGTRLSVL.

The chain carries TRBV6-2 or TRBV6-3 and TRBJ2-7, with D possibly TRBD2 on 5 matching bases. In germline, CDR1 is MNHEY, CDR2 SVGEGT. V lost 0 bases to trimming and J lost 5 bases, with 11 bases between them. This CDR3 region has 14 residues. The CDR3 is CASSYSKGGHEQYF. DNA for the CDR3: TGTGCCAGCAGTTACTCGAAAGGAGGACACGAGCAGTACTTC.

This clonotype was seen ten or more times. J is TRBJ2-7 and V is TRBV20-1; tentatively, D is TRBD1 or TRBD2 (5 bases each). Trimming took 6 bases from V and 4 from J, leaving 19 bases between them. Looked up from germline, CDR1 is DFQATT and CDR2 is SNEGSKA (reference sequence). This CDR3 has 14 residues. CDR3 in amino acids: CSAAEPGRRYEQYF. The CDR3 region has the DNA TGCAGTGCCGCGGAGCCGGGACGGCGATACGAGCAGTACTTC.

This clonotype has more than one count but fewer than ten. The chain couples TRBV7-8 to TRBJ1-3; the D is unclear. There are 15 residues in the CDR3. V was clipped by 1 base and J by 0 bases, with 7 bases between them. Germline V lookup: CDR1 SGHVS, CDR2 FQNEAQ. CDR3: CASSLVTSSGNTIYF. CDR3 in DNA: TGTGCCAGCAGCTTAGTCACGAGCTCTGGAAACACCATATATTTT.

This rearrangement joins TRBV10-2 to TRBJ1-1; tentatively, D is TRBD1 (5 bases). There are 11 residues in the CDR3. V shed 10 bases and J shed 10 bases, with 16 bases lying between them. Germline assignment: CDR1 WSHSY and CDR2 SAAADI. The CDR3 here is CATRSVGAAFF. The CDR3 DNA sequence: TGCGCCACCAGGTCCGTTGGGGCAGCTTTCTTT.

The V and J genes are TRBV10-1 and TRBJ2-2; 14 bases map to TRBD2. V lost 4 bases and J lost 8; bases outside the gene matches: 9. Looked up from germline, CDR1 is WNHNN and CDR2 is SYGVQD (reference sequence). CDR3 length equals 17 residues. The CDR3 sequence: CASSAGTSGRQRGELFF. In DNA form, the CDR3 reads TGCGCCAGCAGTGCCGGGACTAGCGGGAGACAGAGGGGGGAGCTGTTTTTT.

This clonotype was found many times. The gene calls are TRBV12-5 and TRBJ2-7; the D gene is possibly TRBD1 (6 bases). Germline CDR1 and CDR2: LGHNT and FRNRAP. The CDR3 spans 17 residues. V lost 3 bases and J lost 0, with 18 bases in between. This CDR3 is CASGFVVPDRGSYEQYF. DNA of the CDR3: TGTGCTAGTGGTTTCGTTGTACCGGACAGAGGCTCCTACGAGCAGTACTTC.

At least ten counts were recorded for this clonotype. The chain recombines TRBV11-2 with TRBJ2-1; 7 positions match TRBD1. The junction had 6 bases not matched to a gene; V was cut back by 5 bases and J by 5 bases. Germline lookup yields CDR1 SGHAT and CDR2 FQNNGV. The CDR3 runs to 14 residues. This CDR3 reads CASSPRQGHNEQFF. The CDR3, as DNA: TGTGCCAGCAGCCCCAGACAGGGTCACAATGAGCAGTTCTTC.

About this clonotype itself: A much larger clone differs by one base, so this may be a read error. No conserved phenylalanine or tryptophan is present at the end of the CDR3, so a read error is the likely explanation. The chain recombines TRBV28 with TRBJ2-7, with 9 bases matching TRBD2. The CDR3 is made up of 13 amino acids. V was pared by 6 bases and J by 2 bases, with 2 bases of the junction left unmatched. CDR1 and CDR2 (germline): MDHEN, SYDVKM. The CDR3: CASRASGAYEQYL. The CDR3 nucleotides are TGTGCCAGCAGGGCTAGCGGGGCCTACGAGCAGTACCTC.

CDR3: CASKEGSRDTEAFF. CDR3 sequence (DNA): TGTGCCAGTAAGGAGGGATCTAGGGACACTGAAGCTTTCTTT. The V gene is TRBV19, the J gene TRBJ1-1, with D hard to call. Per germline, CDR1 LNHDA and CDR2 SQIVND (reference sequence). This CDR3 region has 14 residues. V shed 7 bases and J shed 3 bases, with 15 bases lying between them.

This clonotype was detected many times. The chain is built from TRBV20-1 and TRBJ2-1; TRBD2 matches 10 bases. Germline V gene data show CDR1 as DFQATT and CDR2 as SNEGSKA (reference sequence). The CDR3 length is 14 residues. The V segment lost 6 bases and the J segment 0 bases; nucleotides outside the gene matches: 2. The CDR3 nucleotides read TGCAGTGCACCTAGCGGGAGCTCCTACAATGAGCAGTTCTTC. Encoded protein: CSAPSGSSYNEQFF.

This rearrangement joins TRBV14 to TRBJ1-1; the D gene is possibly TRBD1 (5 bases). CDR3 size: 14 residues. Germline values: CDR1 SGHDN, CDR2 FVKESK. V was pared by 0 bases and J by 4 bases, with 9 bases between. CDR3 region: CASSQEWRGTEAFF. The CDR3 DNA reads as TGTGCCAGCAGCCAAGAATGGAGGGGCACTGAAGCTTTCTTT.

This clonotype has a handful of counts. The rearrangement uses TRBV28 and TRBJ2-3, with 10 bases lining up with TRBD1. The germline CDR1 and CDR2 sequences are MDHEN and SYDVKM. This CDR3 is built from 15 residues. J lost 8 bases, V lost 10 bases, and 15 bases had no gene match. The CDR3 spells CAIDKTGGGMGTQYF. CDR3 in DNA: TGTGCCATCGACAAGACAGGGGGCGGAATGGGTACGCAGTATTTT.

The chain recombines TRBV27 with TRBJ2-1; D gene unclear. The CDR3 extends over 13 amino acids. V dropped 6 bases and J dropped 0 bases, with 6 bases sitting between them. Germline lookup yields CDR1 MNHEY and CDR2 SMNVEV (reference sequence). CDR3: CASSPNSYNEQFF. The CDR3 nucleotides are TGTGCCAGCAGCCCAAACTCCTACAATGAGCAGTTCTTC.

Concerning this clonotype itself: It may be a read error: a sequence one base away is much more abundant. This chain joins TRBV27 and TRBJ2-4; tentatively, D is TRBD1 (6 bases). Germline CDR1 is MNHEY and CDR2 is SMNVEV (reference sequence). This CDR3 spans 15 amino acids. V lost 6 bases to trimming and J lost 7 bases, with 19 bases between them. CDR3: CASSTKSPQGNIQYF. CDR3 nucleotide sequence: TGTGCCAGCAGCACAAAATCACCCCAGGGGAACATTCAGTACTTC.

In its sample, this clonotype was seen a few times. This chain joins TRBV14 and TRBJ2-2, with 14 bases lining up with TRBD2. Germline CDR1 is SGHDN and CDR2 is FVKESK. Germline trimming cut 6 bases from V and 5 bases from J; bases unmatched to any gene: 14. This CDR3 has 19 residues. This CDR3 is CASSQRRGLAGVGTGELFF. The CDR3 coding sequence is TGTGCCAGCAGTCAAAGACGGGGACTAGCGGGAGTCGGTACCGGGGAGCTGTTTTTT.

Here the CDR3 reads CASSPGPRTEAFF. CDR3 sequence (DNA): TGTGCCAGCAGTCCAGGTCCTAGGACTGAAGCTTTCTTT. The V and J genes are TRBV12-3 or TRBV12-4 and TRBJ1-1, with D unresolved. V dropped 5 bases and J dropped 5 bases, with 12 bases sitting between them. The CDR3 is made up of 13 amino acids.

CDR3 sequence (DNA): TGTGCCAGCAGCCCCGAGCGGCCCCCTAGCACAGATACGCAGTATTTT. Translation gives CASSPERPPSTDTQYF. The genes are TRBV7-8 and TRBJ2-3; D might be TRBD2 (5 bases). The CDR3 extends over 16 amino acids. Deletions cut 5 bases from V and 0 bases from J, with 15 bases between. CDR1 is SGHVS, CDR2 FQNEAQ, per germline. Variable domain in full (rest from reference TRBV7-8 and TRBJ2-3): GAGVSQSPRYKVAKRGQDVALRCDPISGHVSLFWYQQALGQGPEFLTYFQNEAQLDKSGLPSDRFFAERPEGSVSTLKIQRTQQEDSAVYLCASSPERPPSTDTQYFGPGTRLTVL.

The chain employs TRBV15 and TRBJ2-6; unclear D gene. Trimming cost V 1 base and J 0 bases, with 7 bases left between them. The CDR3 loop spans 16 amino acids. CDR1 is LNHNV, CDR2 YYDKDF, per germline (reference sequence). The CDR3, as DNA: TGTGCCACCAGCAGAGGACGGGTCTCTGGGGCCAACGTCCTGACTTTC. The encoded protein is CATSRGRVSGANVLTF.

This clonotype has a handful of counts. This clone may be a read error of a much larger clone one base away. The V gene is TRBV6-1, the J gene TRBJ2-5; D ambiguous. V was shortened by 4 bases and J by 3 bases, with 18 bases between the two germline ends. Germline V gene lookup returns CDR1 MNHNS and CDR2 SASEGT. The CDR3 extends over 16 amino acids. In nucleotides, the CDR3 is TGTGCCAGCAGTGGAAGGAAGGTTCCGGTGAAAGAGACCCAGTACTTC. It is translated as CASSGRKVPVKETQYF.

The J gene is TRBJ2-7, the V gene TRBV20-1; D is undetermined. Trimming shortened V by 3 bases and J by 4 bases, and 10 bases separated the two germline ends. Germline V gene data show CDR1 as DFQATT and CDR2 as SNEGSKA (reference sequence). This CDR3 is built from 12 residues. For the CDR3, the DNA is TGCAGTGCTAGGCTGATACATTACGAGCAGTACTTC. Protein: CSARLIHYEQYF.

This clonotype occurred many times. The CDR3 protein is CASSLGQALEMNTEAFF. The DNA for the CDR3 is TGTGCCAGCAGCTTGGGACAGGCCCTCGAGATGAACACTGAAGCTTTCTTT. The chain links TRBV7-9 to TRBJ1-1; 8 bases fit TRBD1. Germline V gene sequence: CDR1 SEHNR, CDR2 FQNEAQ (reference sequence). The V gene end was trimmed by 3 bases and the J gene end by 0 bases; junction bases not matched to a gene: 9. The CDR3 covers 17 residues. Based on the CDR3 plus reference TRBV7-9 and TRBJ1-1, the full variable domain is DTGVSQNPRHKITKRGQNVTFRCDPISEHNRLYWYRQTLGQGPEFLTYFQNEAQLEKSRLLSDRFSAERPKGSFSTLEIQRTEQGDSAMYLCASSLGQALEMNTEAFFGQGTRLTVV.